A single sample is the source of the 29 T cell receptor beta chains below, sequenced in a study of radiation and T cells in renal cell carcinoma. The time point was: blood 2 weeks post-SBRT. The treatment: 15 Gy SBRT to primary tumor, nephrectomy 4 weeks later. This table comes from immunoSEQ multiplex PCR, and its TCRdb copy is limited to in-frame clones, with some not included. The sample has 95,000 to 150,000 clones; over 75% are singletons. Sequencing was performed on blood, taken from a patient whose treatment included radiotherapy and nephrectomy. These receptors all stem from a man aged 45-65 years with renal cell carcinoma.

The rearrangement joins TRBV19 to TRBJ2-3; D ambiguous. V lost 3 bases and J 4 bases, leaving 8 bases between the germline ends. Per germline, CDR1 LNHDA and CDR2 SQIVND (reference sequence). The CDR3 loop spans 13 amino acids. The CDR3 protein is CASSIGPADTQYF. CDR3 nucleotides: TGTGCCAGTAGTATTGGCCCCGCAGATACGCAGTATTTT.

V usage is TRBV6-5 and J usage is TRBJ1-3; 7 bases agree with TRBD1. J gave up 2 bases and V 5 bases, and 3 bases lay outside the gene matches. CDR1 MNHEY and CDR2 SVGAGI come from the germline V gene. This CDR3 has 14 residues. CDR3 sequence: CASSPRGPGNTIYF. CDR3 DNA sequence: TGTGCCAGCAGTCCTAGGGGGCCTGGAAACACCATATATTTT.

This sequence joins TRBV2 and TRBJ2-1; TRBD2 matches 13 bases. Germline V gives CDR1 SNHLY, CDR2 FYNNEI. Germline trimming cut 7 bases from V and 6 bases from J; bases unmatched to any gene: 6. This CDR3 is 15 amino acids long. The CDR3 loop is CASNRLAGGRNEQFF. In DNA form, the CDR3 reads TGTGCCAGCAACCGACTAGCGGGGGGCCGCAATGAGCAGTTCTTC. Supplemented by reference TRBV2 and TRBJ2-1, the full variable domain reads EPEVTQTPSHQVTQMGQEVILRCVPISNHLYFYWYRQILGQKVEFLVSFYNNEISEKSEIFDDQFSVERPDGSNFTLKIRSTKLEDSAMYFCASNRLAGGRNEQFFGPGTRLTVL.

V and J are TRBV10-3 and TRBJ1-1; 9 nucleotides match TRBD1. The V gene end was trimmed by 6 bases and the J gene end by 5 bases; junction bases not matched to a gene: 13. The CDR3 is made up of 16 amino acids. Looked up from germline, CDR1 is ENHRY and CDR2 is SYGVKD. Here the CDR3 DNA reads TGTGCCATCAGGGCCAAGGGGACAGGGTCATTTACTGAAGCTTTCTTT. This translates into CAIRAKGTGSFTEAFF.

The chain combines TRBV4-1 with TRBJ2-1; 12 positions agree with TRBD2. Germline values: CDR1 MGHRA, CDR2 YSYEKL. The CDR3 covers 15 residues. The J segment lost 5 bases and the V segment lost 6 bases, leaving 5 bases of the junction unmatched. The CDR3 here is CASRPGLAGNNEQFF. CDR3 in DNA: TGCGCCAGCAGACCCGGACTAGCGGGGAACAATGAGCAGTTCTTC.

V usage is TRBV5-1 and J usage is TRBJ2-3; D perhaps matches TRBD1 (6 bases). V was shortened by 4 bases and J by 8 bases, with 23 bases between the two germline ends. The CDR3 runs to 16 residues. Per germline, CDR1 SGHRS and CDR2 YFSETQ. The CDR3 spells CASSGPQGIRVPTQYF. The CDR3 coding sequence is TGCGCCAGCAGCGGGCCCCAGGGGATACGGGTTCCTACGCAGTATTTT.

The chain has TRBV5-4 and TRBJ2-5, with 8 bases fitting TRBD2. Germline values: CDR1 SGHNT, CDR2 YYREEE (reference sequence). The CDR3 is made up of 16 amino acids. Unmatched junction bases numbered 7, after V lost 2 bases and J lost 1 base. CDR3 coding DNA: TGTGCCAGCAGCTTCCGGGGGGGAGGTTTCCAAGAGACCCAGTACTTC. This codes for CASSFRGGGFQETQYF.

This clone was observed a few times. This sequence joins TRBV14 and TRBJ2-3, with D unresolved. Germline assignment: CDR1 SGHDN and CDR2 FVKESK. V lost 4 bases, J lost 2 bases, and 4 bases lay in between. The CDR3 is 12 amino acids. The chain's CDR3 is CASSPFTDTQYF. CDR3 DNA sequence: TGTGCCAGCAGCCCTTTCACAGATACGCAGTATTTT.

This chain uses TRBV11-1 with TRBJ1-1, with a possible D match to TRBD1 (6 bases). V lost 4 bases and J 6 bases, leaving 12 bases between the germline ends. The germline V gene has CDR1 SGHAT and CDR2 FQDESV (reference sequence). The CDR3 totals 13 residues. CDR3 in amino acids: CASSSYRAPEAFF. CDR3 in DNA: TGTGCCAGCAGCTCTTACAGGGCTCCTGAAGCTTTCTTT.

The CDR3 protein is CASSEVASGGALQETQYF. The CDR3 DNA is TGTGCCAGCAGTGAAGTCGCTAGCGGGGGAGCCCTACAAGAGACCCAGTACTTC. V and J are TRBV2 and TRBJ2-5; 10 nucleotides agree with TRBD2. Looked up from germline, CDR1 is SNHLY and CDR2 is FYNNEI. Trimming cost V 1 base and J 2 bases; bases outside gene matches: 10. The length of the CDR3 is 18 residues.

The V call is TRBV29-1, the J call TRBJ1-1; D perhaps matches TRBD1 (6 bases). The CDR3 length is 15 residues. Germline CDR1 is SQVTM and CDR2 is ANQGSEA. Between the trimmed V and J ends, which lost 8 bases and 5 bases, there was a span of 24 bases. CDR3 coding DNA: TGCAGCTCTGGGGGTATCGGGGGTCAGGGGACTGAAGCTTTCTTT. Its translation is CSSGGIGGQGTEAFF.

The chain employs TRBV30 and TRBJ1-2; D is unresolved. CDR3 length: 12 residues. The ends were cut back, 0 bases at V and 7 bases at J, with 9 bases in the middle. The germline CDR1 and CDR2 sequences are GTSNPN and SVGIG (reference sequence). The CDR3 protein is CAWSVIQRGYTF. In nucleotides, the CDR3 is TGTGCCTGGAGTGTTATACAGCGTGGCTACACCTTC.

This chain connects TRBV19 to TRBJ2-2; 11 nucleotides align to TRBD1. The CDR3 is 16 amino acids. V shed 5 bases and J 5 bases; nucleotides not matched to a gene: 7. Looked up from germline, CDR1 is LNHDA and CDR2 is SQIVND (reference sequence). The CDR3 loop is CASSAGQGAGTGELFF. The CDR3 DNA reads TGTGCCAGTAGTGCAGGACAGGGGGCCGGGACCGGGGAGCTGTTTTTT. Full variable domain (rest looked up from reference TRBV19 and TRBJ2-2): DGGITQSPKYLFRKEGQNVTLSCEQNLNHDAMYWYRQDPGQGLRLIYYSQIVNDFQKGDIAEGYSVSREKKESFPLTVTSAQKNPTAFYLCASSAGQGAGTGELFFGEGSRLTVL.

The chain joins TRBV4-2 to TRBJ1-2; D is possibly TRBD1 (6 bases). Per germline, CDR1 LGHNA and CDR2 YNFKEQ. This CDR3 comprises 14 residues. V lost 0 bases and J 5 bases, leaving 10 bases between the germline ends. In DNA, the CDR3 is TGTGCCAGCAGCCAAGATCTAGGGGGGTATGGCTACACCTTC. This translates into CASSQDLGGYGYTF.

The J gene is TRBJ2-3, the V gene TRBV9; 8 bases are shared with TRBD2. With V trimmed by 4 bases and J by 4 bases, 14 bases remained unmatched. Germline-derived CDR1 and CDR2 are SGDLS and YYNGEE. The CDR3 is 17 residues long. The CDR3 DNA reads TGTGCCAGCAGCCCCCGAGAGAGCGGGAGTTTCGCAGATACGCAGTATTTT. This sequence encodes CASSPRESGSFADTQYF.

Only a few counts were recorded for this clone. The CDR3 here is CAWSPRDRAYNEQFF. The CDR3 bases are TGTGCCTGGAGTCCCCGGGACAGAGCCTACAATGAGCAGTTCTTC. The V call is TRBV30, the J call TRBJ2-1; 7 bases align to TRBD1. V lost 2 bases, J lost 2 bases, and 6 bases stayed unmatched. The CDR3 contains 15 residues. Germline values: CDR1 GTSNPN, CDR2 SVGIG (reference sequence).

This chain links TRBV5-1 with TRBJ2-5, with 9 bases aligning to TRBD2. CDR3 size: 16 residues. Unmatched junction bases numbered 12, after V lost 4 bases and J lost 5 bases. The germline gives CDR1 SGHRS, CDR2 YFSETQ. CDR3 DNA sequence: TGCGCCAGCAGCCTTCGGCGGGGGGGCCCCCCGGAGACCCAGTACTTC. This translates into CASSLRRGGPPETQYF.

This clone has a handful of counts. This rearrangement joins TRBV5-1 to TRBJ1-1; D ambiguous. This CDR3 region has 14 residues. V was shortened by 2 bases and J by 1 base, with 9 bases between the two germline ends. Germline V gene lookup returns CDR1 SGHRS and CDR2 YFSETQ. The CDR3 protein is CASSLVDENTEAFF. CDR3 DNA: TGCGCCAGCAGCTTAGTCGATGAGAACACTGAAGCTTTCTTT.

The chain carries TRBV19 and TRBJ1-5, with 9 nucleotides matching TRBD1. Trimming removed 6 bases from V and 8 bases from J; junction bases left unmatched: 11. The CDR3 has 15 amino acids. Germline V gene data show CDR1 as LNHDA and CDR2 as SQIVND (reference sequence). CDR3 nucleotide sequence: TGTGCCAGTAGCCCGGACAGGGGCCCACCGGAGCCCCAGCATTTT. Translating gives CASSPDRGPPEPQHF.

V gene TRBV25-1 combines with J gene TRBJ2-1, with D perhaps given as TRBD1 or TRBD2 (5 bases each). From germline, CDR1 is MGHDK and CDR2 SYGVNS. CDR3 size: 13 residues. V was cut by 1 base and J by 15 bases, with 16 bases left in between. In DNA, the CDR3 is TGTGCCAGCAGTGAATCCCCCGGGACCGCGTTGTTCTTC. Protein product: CASSESPGTALFF.

CDR3 region: CASSTTQAVYEQYF. The CDR3 DNA reads TGTGCCAGCAGCACAACCCAAGCGGTTTACGAGCAGTACTTC. The chain uses TRBV7-6 and TRBJ2-7; maybe TRBD2 (5 bases). Germline loops: CDR1 SGHVS, CDR2 FNYEAQ. The CDR3 extends over 14 amino acids. Trimming shortened V by 5 bases and J by 4 bases, and 15 bases separated the two germline ends. Full variable domain (rest looked up from reference TRBV7-6 and TRBJ2-7): GAGVSQSPRYKVTKRGQDVALRCDPISGHVSLYWYRQALGQGPEFLTYFNYEAQQDKSGLPNDRFSAERPEGSISTLTIQRTEQRDSAMYRCASSTTQAVYEQYFGPGTRLTVT.

The chain joins TRBV6-5 to TRBJ1-5, with D unresolved. Deletions cut 6 bases from V and 4 bases from J, with 4 bases between. The CDR3 has 11 residues. The germline gives CDR1 MNHEY, CDR2 SVGAGI. The CDR3 nucleotides read TGTGCCAGCAGAGATAATCAGCCCCAGCATTTT. This codes for CASRDNQPQHF.

The rearrangement joins TRBV29-1 to TRBJ1-1, with D hard to call. The length of the CDR3 is 15 residues. V was trimmed by 1 base and J by 0 bases, leaving 12 bases between them. Germline CDR1 and CDR2: SQVTM and ANQGSEA. CDR3 coding DNA: TGCAGCGTTGAAGGAACTACCGGAATGAACACTGAAGCTTTCTTT. Translation: CSVEGTTGMNTEAFF.

The rearrangement links TRBV5-1 to TRBJ2-7; 7 bases fit TRBD1. In germline, CDR1 is SGHRS, CDR2 YFSETQ. The CDR3 covers 14 residues. The J segment lost 2 bases and the V segment lost 7 bases, leaving 9 bases of the junction unmatched. The CDR3 sequence is CASGTGQAPYEQYF. Written as DNA, the CDR3 is TGCGCCAGCGGAACCGGACAGGCCCCCTACGAGCAGTACTTC.

The table lists this clone with a count of one. The chain uses TRBV5-1 and TRBJ1-4; D call uncertain. Trimming took 9 bases from V and 2 from J, leaving 11 bases between them. This CDR3 region has 13 residues. In germline, CDR1 is SGHRS, CDR2 YFSETQ. CDR3 nucleotide sequence: TGCGCCACCAGAAGGGAGACTAATGAAAAACTGTTTTTT. Translating gives CATRRETNEKLFF.

V usage is TRBV7-2 and J usage is TRBJ1-4; tentatively, D is TRBD1 (5 bases). With 5 bases removed from V and 0 bases from J, the gap between germline ends came to 13 bases. CDR1 is SGHTA and CDR2 is FQGNSA in the germline V gene. The CDR3 covers 16 residues. The CDR3 DNA follows: TGTGCCAGCAGCCCCTACGGGGGTACAACTAATGAAAAACTGTTTTTT. Its translation: CASSPYGGTTNEKLFF.

The chain couples TRBV5-1 to TRBJ1-4; 8 bases map to TRBD1. V lost 3 bases to trimming and J lost 3 bases; unmatched junction nucleotides: 16. This CDR3 has 19 residues. Germline CDR1 is SGHRS and CDR2 is YFSETQ. CDR3 loop: CASSSPVGQGNMPNEKLFF. Written as DNA, the CDR3 is TGCGCCAGCAGCTCCCCTGTAGGACAGGGTAATATGCCTAATGAAAAACTGTTTTTT.

The gene calls are TRBV19 and TRBJ2-5; 10 bases match TRBD2. The CDR3 extends over 16 amino acids. V lost 6 bases to trimming and J lost 4 bases; unmatched junction nucleotides: 11. Germline V gene lookup returns CDR1 LNHDA and CDR2 SQIVND (reference sequence). This CDR3 is CASSSQTSGPLETQYF. Written as DNA, the CDR3 is TGTGCCAGTAGCTCCCAGACTAGCGGGCCTTTAGAGACCCAGTACTTC. The entire variable domain, with the rest obtained from reference TRBV19 and TRBJ2-5, is as follows: DGGITQSPKYLFRKEGQNVTLSCEQNLNHDAMYWYRQDPGQGLRLIYYSQIVNDFQKGDIAEGYSVSREKKESFPLTVTSAQKNPTAFYLCASSSQTSGPLETQYFGPGTRLLVL.

The rearrangement joins TRBV5-1 to TRBJ2-7; perhaps TRBD2 as D (6 bases). CDR3 length: 13 amino acids. From germline, CDR1 is SGHRS and CDR2 YFSETQ. Between the trimmed V and J ends, which lost 0 bases and 3 bases, there was a span of 7 bases. The CDR3 nucleotides are TGCGCCAGCAGCTTGGCTAGCGTCTACGAGCAGTACTTC. Translation: CASSLASVYEQYF.